The T cell receptor (beta chain) described here comes from a study of T cell responses to AZD1222 COVID-19 vaccine. As for the study in general: Second-dose schedules of about 4 or about 12 weeks were combined.

CDR3 length equals 14 residues. Germline V gene sequence: CDR1 SGHTA, CDR2 FQGTGA. Trimming took off 5 bases at V and 0 bases at J, with 9 bases between the two ends. This clone was counted once. Its antigen is not known. Data came from immunoSEQ multiplex PCR; TCRdb stores just in-frame clones and leaves some out. This table holds under 150,000 clones, about 90% found once. General study points: Spike-specific TCR breadth and depth went up after people got two AZD1222 doses. Distributed over spike, vaccine-associated CD4 TCRs predominated at 160-218 and 743-854. Females outnumbered males among donors, who were mostly white British; clonal diversity was possibly underestimated.

The receptor's source is an adult in good health. The gene calls are TRBV7-3 and TRBJ2-3; maybe TRBD2 (6 bases). The sample here was peripheral blood, taken on day 0 of AZD1222 vaccination. The CDR3 protein is CASSIAASTDTQYF. The CDR3 DNA follows: TGTGCCAGCAGCATAGCGGCTAGCACAGATACGCAGTATTTT.